The clone carrying this T cell receptor (beta chain) was detected a few times. Trimming cost V 0 bases and J 10 bases, with 11 bases left between them. In germline, CDR1 is SGDLS, CDR2 YYNGEE. There are 13 residues in the CDR3. Produced via immunoSEQ multiplex PCR; TCRdb's table is partial and in-frame only. The table has fewer than 250,000 clones, roughly 85% seen once; the top ten hold 4.5% to 5%. This sample was taken from a study of blood T cell repertoires in COVID-19. Across 20 to 25 US areas, participants ranged in age from about 18 to 90 years. Membership in each cohort depended on participant-reported clinical history. It was within 2 weeks before study entry that exposed participants met a COVID-19 case.

The origin of this receptor is a woman aged 45-59 years who had been exposed to COVID-19. The V call is TRBV9, the J call TRBJ2-1; D possibly corresponds to TRBD2 (6 bases). The sequenced sample was PBMCs or T cells enriched from blood (not recorded which). The CDR3 loop is CASSVVTGGEQFF. DNA for the CDR3: TGTGCCAGCAGCGTAGTTACCGGAGGGGAGCAGTTCTTC.